Listed below are T cell receptor beta chains from one sample, sequenced in a study of T-cell reconstitution after alpha-beta-depleted transplantation in children. TCRdb reanalysed the PCR reads using MiXCR and keeps one entry per CDR3 protein. The table has approximately 250,000 distinct CDR3 sequences, more than 20% seen once. The specimen comprised PBMCs, sampled before TCRalphabeta/CD19-depleted stem cell transplant. The receptors here all came from a girl under 10 years old with Fanconi anemia, due to receive a stem cell transplant. Each CDR3 is given with its conserved first and last residue. The D gene is left open where the match is weak. Size is stated for part of the rows, as once, few or many counts, or as a class when the clone is expanded.

>TRBV2|-|-|TRBJ1-1
CASSRHLTEAFF
TGTGCCAGCAGTAGACACTTAACTGAAGCTTTCTTT
>TRBV12-3/TRBV12-4|-|many|TRBJ1-2
CASSLQGGYTF
TGTGCCAGCAGTTTACAGGGTGGCTACACCTTC
>TRBV7-3|TRBD2|-|TRBJ2-1
CASSSAGGSQFF
TGTGCCAGCAGCTCTGCGGGGGGGTCACAGTTCTTC
>TRBV12-3/TRBV12-4|TRBD2|many|TRBJ2-1
CASSPSLAGYNEQFF
TGTGCCAGCAGTCCCAGTCTAGCGGGGTACAATGAGCAGTTCTTC
>TRBV20-1|TRBD2|many|TRBJ2-7
CSARGLAGGPYEQYF
TGCAGTGCTCGCGGACTAGCGGGGGGGCCCTACGAGCAGTACTTC
>TRBV29-1|-|-|TRBJ1-2
CSVEEILMAGYTF
TGCAGCGTTGAAGAGATCCTTATGGCTGGCTACACCTTC
>TRBV13|-|-|TRBJ2-7
CASSLRYFEQYF
TGTGCCAGCAGCCTCCGATATTTCGAGCAGTACTTC
>TRBV7-8|TRBD2|few|TRBJ2-2
CASSAGVAGGPGTGELFF
TGTGCCAGCAGCGCGGGGGTAGCGGGAGGGCCAGGCACCGGGGAGCTGTTTTTT
>TRBV6-5|-|many|TRBJ1-1
CASQAFGVNTEAFF
TGTGCCAGCCAGGCCTTCGGGGTGAACACTGAAGCTTTCTTT
>TRBV6-5|-|few|TRBJ2-3
CASSYSNTLFTDTQYF
TGTGCCAGCAGTTACTCGAACACCCTTTTCACAGATACGCAGTATTTT
>TRBV20-1|TRBD2|-|TRBJ2-1
CSASSGRSYNEQFF
TGCAGTGCTAGTAGCGGGAGGTCCTACAATGAGCAGTTCTTC
>TRBV6-4|-|few|TRBJ2-1
CASSDSITSPYNEQFF
TGTGCCAGCAGTGACTCGATCACTAGCCCGTACAATGAGCAGTTCTTC
>TRBV28|-|many|TRBJ2-5
CASSEGAQTQYF
TGTGCCAGCAGTGAAGGGGCCCAAACCCAGTACTTC
>TRBV29-1|-|many|TRBJ2-7
CSVDQGMGSYEQYF
TGCAGCGTTGACCAGGGGATGGGCTCCTACGAGCAGTACTTC
>TRBV20-1|-|few|TRBJ2-4
CSARDSAFPIAKNIQYF
TGCAGTGCTAGAGATTCCGCCTTCCCTATAGCCAAAAACATTCAGTACTTC
>TRBV7-2|-|few|TRBJ1-1
CASSRGPNTEAFF
TGTGCCAGCAGCCGGGGTCCGAACACTGAAGCTTTCTTT
>TRBV29-1|-|few|TRBJ1-2
CSVVKGYGYTF
TGCAGCGTGGTGAAGGGTTATGGCTACACCTTC
>TRBV5-1|-|few|TRBJ2-1
CASSWRPGLTYNEQFF
TGCGCCAGCAGCTGGCGCCCGGGACTCACTTACAATGAGCAGTTCTTC
>TRBV12-3/TRBV12-4|-|-|TRBJ2-3
CASSPDGSGTDTQYF
TGTGCCAGCAGCCCTGACGGATCTGGCACAGATACGCAGTATTTT
>TRBV7-2|-|-|TRBJ2-7
CASSLAGGVTYEQYF
TGTGCCAGCAGCTTAGCTGGCGGGGTTACCTACGAGCAGTACTTC
>TRBV10-3|-|once|TRBJ1-1
CAISEGNTEAFF
TGTGCCATCAGTGAGGGGAACACTGAAGCTTTCTTT
>TRBV14|-|many|TRBJ2-7
CASSQSVLAGPKSYEQYF
TGTGCCAGCAGCCAATCCGTTTTGGCAGGCCCCAAATCCTACGAGCAGTACTTC
>TRBV5-1|TRBD2|few|TRBJ2-3
CASSITPGGPPGDTQYF
TGCGCCAGCAGCATCACTCCGGGGGGGCCCCCGGGAGATACGCAGTATTTT
>TRBV29-1|-|-|TRBJ2-3
CSVEEIPTTTTDTQYF
TGCAGCGTTGAAGAGATACCGACTACCACCACAGATACGCAGTATTTT
>TRBV29-1|-|-|TRBJ2-1
CSVLLVYEQFF
TGCAGCGTTCTACTAGTTTATGAGCAGTTCTTC
>TRBV10-3|-|-|TRBJ1-1
CAISVSGMGPAFF
TGTGCCATCAGTGTCTCAGGGATGGGCCCAGCTTTCTTT
>TRBV6-5|-|once|TRBJ2-2
CASRFLTGELFF
TGTGCCAGCAGGTTTTTGACCGGGGAGCTGTTTTTT
>TRBV12-3/TRBV12-4|TRBD2|many|TRBJ2-1
CASSLALAGVGNEQFF
TGTGCCAGCAGTTTAGCGCTAGCGGGAGTTGGCAATGAGCAGTTCTTC
>TRBV10-1|TRBD2|few|TRBJ2-3
CASPGGGNTVHTDTQYF
TGCGCCAGCCCCGGGGGGGGAAATACGGTCCACACAGATACGCAGTATTTT
>TRBV7-9|TRBD1|few|TRBJ1-1
CASSPHRGQGNTEAFF
TGTGCCAGCAGCCCGCACAGGGGGCAGGGGAACACTGAAGCTTTCTTT
>TRBV5-4|TRBD1|many|TRBJ1-1
CASSLGIPGQGTEAFF
TGTGCCAGCAGCTTGGGGATACCGGGACAGGGGACTGAAGCTTTCTTT
>TRBV29-1|-|many|TRBJ2-5
CSAQRAEETQYF
TGCAGCGCACAAAGAGCAGAAGAGACCCAGTACTTC
>TRBV20-1|-|few|TRBJ2-1
CSAFQGGGDNEQFF
TGCAGTGCTTTTCAGGGAGGAGGGGACAATGAGCAGTTCTTC
>TRBV6-4|-|-|TRBJ2-1
CASSDSTGVGEQFF
TGTGCCAGCAGTGACTCGACTGGGGTGGGTGAGCAGTTCTTC
>TRBV20-1|-|few|TRBJ2-7
CSAIPLSDRTYEQYF
TGCAGTGCTATACCCCTTAGTGACAGAACCTACGAGCAGTACTTC
>TRBV20-1|-|few|TRBJ2-4
CSVGVGDIQYF
TGCAGTGTGGGTGTTGGAGACATTCAGTACTTC
>TRBV12-3/TRBV12-4|-|many|TRBJ2-7
CASSLSVSPYEQYF
TGTGCCAGCAGTTTATCAGTGTCTCCCTACGAGCAGTACTTC
>TRBV29-1|-|-|TRBJ1-1
CSVGPGGSTEAFF
TGCAGCGTTGGTCCGGGGGGTAGCACTGAAGCTTTCTTT
>TRBV6-1|TRBD2|few|TRBJ2-1
CASNLAGMGEQFF
TGTGCCAGCAACCTAGCGGGGATGGGTGAGCAGTTCTTC
>TRBV12-3/TRBV12-4|TRBD1|few|TRBJ1-2
CASSLGGTDYGYTF
TGTGCCAGCAGTTTAGGAGGGACAGATTATGGCTACACCTTC
>TRBV29-1|TRBD1|many|TRBJ1-2
CSGRDRGYGYTF
TGCAGCGGCCGGGACAGGGGGTATGGCTACACCTTC
>TRBV28|-|few|TRBJ2-7
CASSSGGVYEQYF
TGTGCCAGCAGTTCAGGGGGGGTATACGAGCAGTACTTC
>TRBV6-2/TRBV6-3|TRBD2|few|TRBJ2-1
CASSYVSAGPYNEQFF
TGTGCCAGCAGTTACGTCTCAGCGGGGCCCTACAATGAGCAGTTCTTC
>TRBV20-1|TRBD2|many|TRBJ2-7
CSARDLLAVSYEQYF
TGCAGTGCTAGAGATTTGCTAGCGGTCTCCTACGAGCAGTACTTC
>TRBV20-1|-|-|TRBJ2-7
CSPGSPADYEQYF
TGCAGTCCAGGATCACCAGCGGACTACGAGCAGTACTTC
>TRBV28|TRBD2|few|TRBJ2-1
CASSSLSSGRVYNEQFF
TGTGCCAGCAGTTCACTATCAAGCGGGAGGGTCTACAATGAGCAGTTCTTC
>TRBV7-3|-|few|TRBJ2-2
CASSPRQTGELFF
TGTGCCAGCAGCCCACGGCAAACCGGGGAGCTGTTTTTT
>TRBV20-1|-|few|TRBJ1-5
CSARDSGPREGNQPQHF
TGCAGTGCTAGAGATTCCGGGCCTAGGGAGGGCAATCAGCCCCAGCATTTT
>TRBV10-3|TRBD1|once|TRBJ2-7
CAISVKGQTDEQYF
TGTGCCATCAGTGTGAAGGGACAGACGGACGAGCAGTACTTC
>TRBV11-2|-|-|TRBJ2-7
CASSSGRSSYEQYF
TGTGCCAGCAGCTCAGGACGCAGCTCCTACGAGCAGTACTTC
>TRBV20-1|-|-|TRBJ1-6
CSARAPSSPLHF
TGCAGTGCTAGAGCGCCTAGCTCACCCCTCCACTTT
>TRBV6-2/TRBV6-3|-|-|TRBJ1-2
CASSSDSFYTF
TGTGCCAGCAGTTCGGACAGCTTCTACACCTTC
>TRBV20-1|TRBD1|-|TRBJ2-7
CSARDPGQGSYEQYF
TGCAGTGCTAGAGATCCCGGACAGGGATCCTACGAGCAGTACTTC
>TRBV14|TRBD2|many|TRBJ2-4
CASSQEFASGRVGKNIQYF
TGTGCCAGCAGCCAAGAATTCGCTAGCGGGAGAGTGGGCAAAAACATTCAGTACTTC
>TRBV15|-|-|TRBJ2-3
CATTSRTVTTDTQYF
TGTGCCACCACCTCCAGGACAGTAACCACAGATACGCAGTATTTT
>TRBV28|TRBD1|few|TRBJ2-7
CASSQGGRKTYEQYF
TGTGCCAGCAGTCAAGGGGGCCGGAAGACCTACGAGCAGTACTTC
>TRBV2|-|-|TRBJ2-7
CASSQTWNSYEQYF
TGTGCCAGCAGCCAGACTTGGAACTCCTACGAGCAGTACTTC
>TRBV20-1|TRBD2|many|TRBJ2-7
CSAGTSSYYEQYF
TGCAGTGCTGGGACTAGTTCCTACTACGAGCAGTACTTC
>TRBV5-1|TRBD2|-|TRBJ2-1
CASSPRTSGRLSYNEQFF
TGCGCCAGCAGCCCGCGGACTAGCGGGAGGTTATCCTACAATGAGCAGTTCTTC